A selection of T cell receptor beta chains follows, all from one sample in a study of blood T cell repertoires in COVID-19. The table came from immunoSEQ multiplex PCR; TCRdb's copy has only in-frame clones and leaves some out. The repertoire includes over 200,000 clones, about 81% of them detected once, and about 9% sits in the top ten. Sequenced input: PBMCs or T cells enriched from blood (not recorded which). These receptors all stem from a man aged 35 to 55 who had recovered from COVID-19. Each CDR3 is given with its conserved first and last residue. D genes are given only for firm matches. Clone size is shown for a subset of rows, as once, few, many or a class of expanded clone.

d_call	clone_size	j_call	v_call	cdr3_aa	cdr3_nt
TRBD1	NA	TRBJ1-5	TRBV5-8	CASSRLQGASNQPQHF	TGTGCCAGCAGCAGACTACAGGGGGCCAGCAATCAGCCCCAGCATTTT
TRBD2	NA	TRBJ2-1	TRBV6-5	CASMRGGSSYNEQFF	TGTGCCAGCATGCGGGGGGGAAGCTCCTACAATGAGCAGTTCTTC
TRBD1	NA	TRBJ1-4	TRBV24-1	CATSDPTGTTNEKLFF	TGTGCCACCAGTGACCCGACAGGGACAACTAATGAAAAACTGTTTTTT
NA	NA	TRBJ2-5	TRBV3-1/TRBV3-2	CASSQQGQPWTYF	TGTGCCAGCAGCCAACAAGGACAGCCTTGGACGTACTTC
TRBD1	NA	TRBJ1-2	TRBV2	CASSETTGDYGYTF	TGTGCCAGCAGTGAAACCACAGGGGACTATGGCTACACCTTC
TRBD1	once	TRBJ2-1	TRBV4-1	CASRHIGQANNEQFF	TGCGCCAGCAGACACATCGGACAGGCGAACAATGAGCAGTTCTTC
TRBD2	NA	TRBJ2-1	TRBV30	CAWSEELASKGFF	TGTGCCTGGAGTGAAGAACTAGCGTCAAAGGGGTTCTTC
TRBD1	NA	TRBJ2-7	TRBV2	CASSVRDRVRF	TGTGCCAGCAGTGTCCGGGACAGGGTACGCTTC
TRBD1	NA	TRBJ1-1	TRBV7-8	CASSGVTGGSTEAFF	TGTGCCAGCAGCGGCGTGACAGGGGGAAGCACTGAAGCTTTCTTT
NA	once	TRBJ2-7	TRBV15	CATSRGKEDFLTYEQYF	TGTGCCACCAGCAGAGGCAAAGAGGATTTCCTTACCTACGAGCAGTACTTC
NA	NA	TRBJ2-2	TRBV5-4	CASSQDLRLKNTGELFF	TGTGCCAGCAGCCAAGATTTGAGACTAAAAAACACCGGGGAGCTGTTTTTT
NA	NA	TRBJ2-7	TRBV3-1/TRBV3-2	CASSQGLGLTYEQYF	TGTGCCAGCAGCCAAGGACTCGGGTTAACCTACGAGCAGTACTTC
TRBD2	NA	TRBJ2-3	TRBV24-1	CATSDPSGGAADTQYF	TGTGCCACCAGTGATCCCTCCGGGGGGGCCGCAGATACGCAGTATTTT
NA	NA	TRBJ1-2	TRBV7-9	CASSLWQGGYTF	TGTGCCAGCAGCTTATGGCAGGGTGGCTACACCTTC
NA	NA	TRBJ1-2	TRBV18	CASSPKPGTDIYGYTF	TGTGCCAGCTCACCCAAGCCCGGGACTGATATATATGGCTACACCTTC
TRBD1	NA	TRBJ1-5	TRBV2	CASSLQGVENNQPQHF	TGTGCCAGCAGTCTGCAGGGGGTCGAGAACAATCAGCCCCAGCATTTT
TRBD2	NA	TRBJ2-3	TRBV7-3	CASSLTFLAGPSTDTQYF	TGTGCCAGCAGCTTGACCTTCCTAGCGGGCCCTAGCACAGATACGCAGTATTTT
TRBD1	NA	TRBJ2-2	TRBV2	CASRGQGGGELFF	TGTGCCAGCAGAGGACAGGGCGGCGGGGAGCTGTTTTTT
NA	NA	TRBJ1-4	TRBV7-2	CAETGGTTNEKLFF	TGTGCGGAAACGGGCGGGACAACTAATGAAAAACTGTTTTTT
NA	NA	TRBJ1-2	TRBV21-1	CASSKAVQGGNYGYTF	TGTGCCAGCAGCAAAGCCGTGCAAGGGGGCAACTATGGCTACACCTTC
TRBD1	NA	TRBJ1-1	TRBV11-2	CASSLAAGGSGTEAFF	TGTGCCAGCAGCTTAGCCGCAGGGGGTTCGGGCACTGAAGCTTTCTTT
TRBD1	NA	TRBJ2-1	TRBV6-5	CASSIRQGSYNEQFF	TGTGCCAGCAGTATCAGACAGGGTTCCTACAATGAGCAGTTCTTC
NA	NA	TRBJ1-2	TRBV5-6	CASSLAAGERGYTF	TGTGCCAGCAGCTTGGCGGCAGGGGAGAGGGGCTACACCTTC
TRBD1	NA	TRBJ1-5	TRBV24-1	CATSDLDRDRPQHF	TGTGCCACCAGTGATTTGGACAGGGACCGGCCCCAGCATTTT
NA	NA	TRBJ1-4	TRBV19	CASKPGPGGTNEKLFF	TGTGCCAGTAAGCCGGGCCCGGGAGGAACTAATGAAAAACTGTTTTTT